The T cell receptor beta chain under discussion was sequenced for a study of T cells after yellow fever vaccination. The study, taken as a whole, reports: Just a small share of clonotypes turned up in the CD4 compartment as well as the CD8 compartment. Contamination by abundant bulk-population clonotypes could be present in FACS-sorted repertoires.

One entry per CDR3 protein, called by TCRdb with MiXCR from the 5' RACE reads. This repertoire shows fewer than 350,000 distinct CDR3 sequences, roughly 3.5% found once; its top ten account for 23%. This clonotype was recorded many times. Its antigen remains unidentified. The clonotype originates from a man younger than 35 who received the YFV17D yellow fever vaccine. Sequenced material: PBMCs, taken on the day of the yellow fever booster vaccination.

Written as DNA, the CDR3 is TGCAGTGCTAGGGACAGCTCAAACAATCAGCCCCAGCATTTT. It codes for CSARDSSNNQPQHF. The chain carries TRBV20-1 and TRBJ1-5; possible D gene TRBD1, 6 bases. Deletions cut 3 bases from V and 3 bases from J, with 12 bases between. The germline V gene has CDR1 DFQATT and CDR2 SNEGSKA (reference sequence). The CDR3 runs to 14 residues.